This TCR beta chain comes out of a study of blood T cells in healthy people across ages (dated by TCRdb to the mid-2010s). Broadly, across the study: Template switching captured roughly one uniquely barcoded TCR beta cDNA molecule per two T cells in model experiments. To track age-related changes in TCR beta repertoire diversity, the study relied on deep sequencing normalized with unique cDNA molecular identifiers. Two additional independent replicas of 1 million unique cDNA reads from the same blood draw were analyzed for two donors (one aged 18 to 30 and one aged 80 or older). Four age groups were formed from the donors: young (average 16 years), middle-aged (approximately 40), aged (around 62) and long-lived (82). Here is what the overall study found, with its caveats: Compared with the aged group, more naive CD4+ T cells, fewer expanded clones and increased TCR diversity were shown by the long-lived group, suggesting age selection. A strong correlation was found between observed TCR beta diversity and the percentage of naive T cells measured by flow cytometry. Since profiling was done on bulk unsorted PBMCs, naive and antigen-experienced compartments could not be conclusively compared. Observed TCR beta diversity per million T cells fell roughly linearly with age, and a significant reduction was already apparent by age around 40. Estimates of total diversity from one million sequenced T cells were regarded as lower bounds and underestimates. Because the CMV infection status of the donors was unknown, age-related changes in expanded clonotypes may potentially have been confounded.

Library preparation used 5' RACE. Sequenced using an Illumina HiSeq 2500. A second 7 to 11 cycle PCR used a sample-barcoded 5' primer and a J-beta primer mix. A unique molecular identifier was introduced onto each TCR beta cDNA molecule by a template-switch 5' adaptor carrying 12 random nucleotides. At least 3 million CDR3-containing paired-end reads were obtained from each sample. First-strand cDNA synthesis was performed from all RNA using the Mint cDNA synthesis kit, with priming by a TRBC-specific oligonucleotide. After uracil-DNA glycosylase treatment, a first 18-cycle PCR used universal primers M1SS and BC2_uni_R on all cDNA. The published analysis was carried out like this. For normalization, 1 million high-quality reads were randomly selected from each sample, with every read carrying a distinct molecular identifier. Reads with shared molecular identifiers were discarded instead of being binned into consensus sequences. MiTCR, with a Q25 quality threshold and the strictest error-elimination algorithm, was used for CDR3 identification, clonotype clustering and error correction. Lower-bound total TCR beta diversity was estimated with a nonparametric unseen species model using Euler transformation. The public sequencing data were trimmed at Q25 with fastp and processed into clonotypes with MiXCR by TCRdb, which kept only in-frame beta chains. Rows matching on CDR3 protein sequence are summarized as one entry with the most common DNA and genes. Here the V and J calls rest on TCRdb's processing, not on the authors' analysis. This sample gives roughly 1 million distinct CDR3 sequences in total; about 23% of them show up just once. Around 0.75% of the sample lies in the top ten.

The donors were some 36 Caucasian individuals from Russia, aged roughly 6 to 90 years, who were systemically healthy. Approximately 9 milliliters of peripheral blood were collected from each donor into EDTA-treated Vacutainer tubes. Ficoll-Paque density-gradient centrifugation was used to isolate PBMCs, with at least 7 million per sample. Trizol reagent was used to extract total RNA from PBMCs, with at least 6 micrograms per sample. The percentages of naive CD45RAhigh/CD27high T cells were determined by flow cytometry on a PBMC aliquot from every donor. Between the V and J ends, shortened by 6 bases and 9 bases respectively, the junction contains 15 bases. CDR1 and CDR2, per the germline V gene, are MDHEN and SYDVKM. The CDR3, from cysteine to phenylalanine, totals 12 residues. Only the CDR3 portion is preserved as DNA: 36 bases, with reading frame beginning at the first base. In the case of this clonotype: This clone's antigen is unknown. No much larger clone exists at a distance of one base, and base qualities are not known.

The sample also formed part of further work on T cells of mothers and their children. The second paper further reports: Nine systemically healthy Caucasian individuals, comprising three mothers and their six children, were included as donors. cDNA synthesis used all of the extracted RNA, with around 1.5 ug of RNA in each 15 ul reaction. In the second PCR, the M1S primer added sample barcodes and 2-4 random nucleotides. Each mother yielded over 8.5 million TCR beta CDR3 reads and each child some 3 million reads. Thymic selection similarly shapes TCR recombination output in related and unrelated pairs, with minor effect from inherited differences. Related mother-child pairs always showed normalized repertoire overlap that was slightly higher than in unrelated mother-child pairs, though the difference was never significant. No persistent microchimeric T cell clones were found, with a detection sensitivity of approximately 100 clones per million clonotypes. To look for features that set related mother-child pairs apart from unrelated individuals, the researchers ran deep NGS to compare the TCR beta repertoires of mothers and children. Mothers averaged about 40 +/- 4 years of age and children averaged around 10 +/- 4 years. Libraries were sequenced on Illumina HiSeq 2000 with 100+100 nt paired-end reads after adapter ligation with NEBNext reagents. To prevent cross-contamination, the mother and child libraries were prepared a month apart and were sequenced in separate runs. Each donor had between 500,000 and 2,000,000 distinct TCR beta clonotypes identified. Naive TCR beta clonotypes were estimated from low-frequency clonotypes matched to each donor's FACS-determined naive share, without sorting.

Sequenced: blood. This TCR was sampled from a girl aged 2-10 years in good health. The chain was built from TRBV28 and TRBJ2-7; the D region may be TRBD1 or TRBD2, each matching 5 bases equally. The CDR3 has the sequence CASRSFTGPQYF. The DNA sequence is TGTGCCAGCAGGTCCTTTACGGGGCCGCAGTACTTC. Full variable domain (CDR3 extended with the reference TRBV28 and TRBJ2-7 proteins): DVKVTQSSRYLVKRTGEKVFLECVQDMDHENMFWYRQDPGLGLRLIYFSYDVKMKEKGDIPEGYSVSREKKERFSLILESASTNQTSMYLCASRSFTGPQYFGPGTRLTVT.